A selection of T cell receptor beta chains follows, all from one sample in a study of regulatory T cells in long-lasting Graves disease. TCRdb called the multiplex PCR reads again in MiXCR, with one record for every CDR3 protein. The sample shows 350,000 to 500,000 distinct CDR3 sequences, approximately 14% of them seen only once. These same records also appear under a second study, on T cells in Graves' hyperthyroidism and ophthalmopathy.

This material consisted of peripheral blood mononuclear cells (PBMCs), taken at new diagnosis, from a patient treated with antithyroid drugs. The receptor source for this set is a woman between 45 and 65 years old with Graves disease. Both conserved end residues are trimmed from each CDR3.

J,V,CDR3
TRBJ2-7,TRBV6-2/TRBV6-3,ASSYEGGPSYEQY
TRBJ2-7,TRBV6-1,AVRREGHNEQY
TRBJ1-2,TRBV18,ASSPPSRDAGYGYT
TRBJ1-2,TRBV18,ASSPPSEQGYT
TRBJ2-1,TRBV5-1,ASSFGSGRVNEQF
TRBJ2-7,TRBV11-2,ASSWNPGTSDFREQY
TRBJ2-4,TRBV6-2/TRBV6-3,ASIGHPSYAAKNIQY
TRBJ1-5,TRBV10-3,AISKGQGQPQH
TRBJ2-3,TRBV28,ASSPGAVGDTQY
TRBJ2-5,TRBV24-1,ATSDLTSGSGETQY
TRBJ2-7,TRBV5-1,ASSHRDRGLDEQY
TRBJ2-1,TRBV2,ASVTSGEANEQF
TRBJ2-3,TRBV11-2,ASWGVSSTDTQY
TRBJ1-2,TRBV5-5,ASSLGAPSTGTGGIGYGYT
TRBJ2-7,TRBV18,ASSPGTSWDYEQY
TRBJ2-1,TRBV28,ASTPRGGTWNEQF
TRBJ2-3,TRBV3-1,ASSQNGLDTQY
TRBJ2-2,TRBV4-2,ASSHLGLAGDRDTGELF
TRBJ2-1,TRBV2,ASSLGIQGPLRDEQF
TRBJ2-7,TRBV5-1,ASSLESSSYEQY
TRBJ2-1,TRBV2,ASSQGLAGGLPGEQF
TRBJ2-2,TRBV10-3,AITVAEMNTGELF
TRBJ2-3,TRBV28,ASSSEQRSLTTDTQY
TRBJ2-1,TRBV7-2,ASSLAEWGNEQF
TRBJ2-1,TRBV28,ASRPVYLRTETYNEQF
TRBJ2-5,TRBV7-8,ASTEQAGEETQY
TRBJ2-1,TRBV12-3/TRBV12-4,ASSPRGLAGAFNEQF
TRBJ2-7,TRBV28,ASSYSGTTYEQY
TRBJ2-3,TRBV28,ANSLAKRGTSTDTQY
TRBJ1-3,TRBV10-3,AISVGTGGNTIY
TRBJ1-4,TRBV27,ASSLGEPYEKLF
TRBJ2-7,TRBV28,ASSSPGTGGPYEQY